This TCR beta chain was recorded in a study of early T cells in non-severe SARS-CoV-2 infection. Looking at the study overall: Sequencing input comprised bulk RNA from unsorted whole blood; chain pairing was not available.

This clonotype was detected ten times or more. The library protocol tagged individual cDNA molecules with unique molecular identifiers. TCRdb passed the 5' RACE reads through MiXCR, listing each CDR3 protein once. The sample yields about 54,000 distinct CDR3 sequences, approximately 6.3% seen once. The V end was cut by 5 bases, the J end by 0 bases, with 11 bases between. The length of the CDR3 is 14 residues. Per germline, CDR1 DFQATT and CDR2 SNEGSKA (reference sequence). The V call is TRBV20-1, the J call TRBJ2-1; weak D call: TRBD1 (6 bases). The sample consisted of whole blood, taken at baseline. The receptor was derived from an adult who was a healthcare worker with PCR-confirmed SARS-CoV-2 infection or an uninfected control (not recorded which). CDR3 nucleotide sequence: TGCAGTGCTTGGGACACTGGCTCCTACAATGAGCAGTTCTTC. Protein product: CSAWDTGSYNEQFF.